This T cell receptor beta chain was identified during a study of PD-1 blockade in classical Hodgkin lymphoma. Study-level points and caveats: Patients who responded completely had about the same baseline diversity as newly diagnosed patients.

All the patients suffered relapse after autologous stem cell transplantation, and brentuximab vedotin exposure differed. Best responses fell into complete response, partial response or progressive disease. Concerning this clone: Its antigen is unknown.

Only in-frame clones appear in the TCRdb table, and some are missing; sequencing was by immunoSEQ multiplex PCR. This table holds 100,000 or so clones, 80% to 90% found once. Looked up from germline, CDR1 is MNHEY and CDR2 is SVGAGI. The CDR3 is 14 amino acids. Trimming pared 0 bases from V and 8 bases from J, leaving 13 bases between. The chain uses TRBV6-5 and TRBJ1-2; no definite D call. The starting material was peripheral blood mononuclear cells (PBMCs), obtained before the second cycle of nivolumab. The receptor was isolated from a human donor with classical Hodgkin lymphoma. CDR3 protein: CASSYSRSDRGYTF. As DNA, the CDR3 is TGTGCCAGCAGTTACTCGAGGTCAGATAGGGGCTACACCTTC.